The subject of this entry is one T cell receptor (beta chain). Its antigen is unidentified. Other DNA variants within this sample encode the same CDR3. Per the study methods: ImmunoSEQ only sent back junction sequences with no quality scores, so filtering was done differently. Measured with immunoSEQ multiplex PCR; TCRdb has only the in-frame clones, and not every one. V and J calls and clone size are those listed in that table; D and trimming were worked out from the DNA. The sample includes millions of clones, about 95% seen only once; the top ten take roughly 1%. The naive CD8 population came from CD45RO-negative cells selected for CCR7, without terminally differentiated effector memory CD45RA+ cells. The source of the sample is a study of shared clonotypes between healthy human individuals. As for the study in general: Researchers drew samples from two women and a few men aged 18 to 49.

General observations from the study: Blood alone was sampled, and tissue repertoires likely differ. Enrolling few donors narrowed the genetic and exposure-history diversity that was represented.

CDR1 SNHLY and CDR2 FYNNEI come from the germline V gene. Trimming shortened V by 4 bases and J by 3 bases, and 7 bases separated the two germline ends. The CDR3 extends over 12 amino acids. This receptor was obtained from a man aged 18 to 29 in good health. The J gene is TRBJ2-7, the V gene TRBV2, with D maybe TRBD2 (6 bases). Sequences were obtained from naive CD8+ T cells sorted from blood. The CDR3 coding sequence is TGTGCCAGCAGTGGACTAGACTACGAGCAGTACTTC. Translating gives CASSGLDYEQYF.